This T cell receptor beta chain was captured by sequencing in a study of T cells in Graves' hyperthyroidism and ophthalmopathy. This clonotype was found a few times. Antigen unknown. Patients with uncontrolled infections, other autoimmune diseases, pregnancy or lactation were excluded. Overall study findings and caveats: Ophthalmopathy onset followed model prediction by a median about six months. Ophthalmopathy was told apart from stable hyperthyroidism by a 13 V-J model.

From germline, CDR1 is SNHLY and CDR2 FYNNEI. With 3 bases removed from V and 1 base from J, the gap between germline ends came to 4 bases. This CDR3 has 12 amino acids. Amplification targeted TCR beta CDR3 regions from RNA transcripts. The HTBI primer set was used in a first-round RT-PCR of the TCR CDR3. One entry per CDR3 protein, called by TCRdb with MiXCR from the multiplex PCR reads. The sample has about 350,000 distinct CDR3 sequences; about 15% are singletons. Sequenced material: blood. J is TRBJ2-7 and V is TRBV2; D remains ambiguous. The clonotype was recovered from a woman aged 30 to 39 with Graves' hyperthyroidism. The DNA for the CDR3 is TGTGCCAGCAGTGATCTTTCCTACGAGCAGTACTTC. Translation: CASSDLSYEQYF.